This T cell receptor beta chain was recorded in a study of blood T cells in healthy people across ages. This clonotype came up many times. Sample-barcoded 5' priming and a J-beta primer mix drove a second PCR of about 7 to 12 cycles. MiXCR was run by TCRdb on the 5' RACE reads, yielding one entry per CDR3 protein. The sample has around 820,000 distinct CDR3 sequences; approximately 25% are singletons. Trimming removed 4 bases from V and 2 bases from J; junction bases left unmatched: 4. Germline CDR1 and CDR2: SGHDN and FVKESK. The CDR3 is 17 amino acids. Another study also made use of these data, one on T cells of mothers and their children.

The V gene is TRBV14, the J gene TRBJ2-1, with 14 bases lining up with TRBD2. The sample taken for sequencing was blood. This sequence originates from a boy aged 5-17 years in good health. The CDR3, as DNA: TGTGCCAGCAGCCCGGGACTAGCGGGAGCGGCCTACAATGAGCAGTTCTTC. Residues: CASSPGLAGAAYNEQFF.